This T cell receptor beta chain was sequenced for a study of response to subunit inactivated influenza vaccine (dated by TCRdb to the late 2010s). Regarding the research as a whole: To follow how T cells responded to a trivalent subunit inactivated influenza vaccine, the researchers relied on deep quantitative profiling of the T cell receptor repertoire.

The library was obtained by RT-PCR. These reads were obtained on an Illumina HiSeq 2500. Through fastp at Q25 and MiXCR, TCRdb rebuilt clones from the public reads, retaining in-frame beta chains. Rows are unified per CDR3 protein, each entry keeping the most common DNA and genes. The sample records 700,000 to 800,000 distinct CDR3 sequences, about 18% of which are singletons. About a tenth of the sample lies in the top ten. Overall study results and their limits: The authors proposed that each seasonal influenza vaccination may bring in only a limited number of new T cells.

CDR1 and CDR2, per the germline V gene (reference sequence), are SEHNR and FQNEAQ. V lost 11 bases and J lost 4 bases; the stretch between them is 9 bases long. The CDR3 spans 11 residues, from the cysteine through the phenylalanine. The sequence is cut down to CDR3 DNA, 33 bases in frame from base 1. About this clonotype: Its antigen has not been determined. Per-base qualities were not stored, and no clone one base away is much larger.

This TCR derives from a man between 50 and 59 years old who received an inactivated influenza vaccine. Donor details come from another sample of the same person, matched by shared clones. Sequences were derived from PBMCs from blood, sampled 5 days after vaccination. The chain couples TRBV7-9 to TRBJ2-1; no D gene call is confident. The encoded CDR3 is CAADQYNEQFF. In nucleotide form, the sequence is TGTGCCGCAGATCAATACAATGAGCAGTTCTTC.